This T cell receptor beta chain was profiled in a study of T cells in Graves' hyperthyroidism and ophthalmopathy. Notes on the study in general: A model of 13 V-J pairs discriminated ophthalmopathy from stable hyperthyroidism.

This clonotype was counted at least ten times. The antigen is unknown. V lost 1 base and J lost 10; bases outside the gene matches: 10. CDR3 length equals 14 residues. Regions amplified from RNA transcripts were the TCR beta CDR3 regions. A set of HTBI primers served as the primers for a first-round RT-PCR of the TCR CDR3. TCRdb re-analysed the multiplex PCR reads in MiXCR, keeping a single row per CDR3 protein. The sample holds around 350,000 distinct CDR3 sequences, over 15% seen once. The hyperthyroidism patients had all been newly diagnosed, and their disease duration was under 2 months. Their ages ranged from 18 to 65 years. Diagnoses were made from clinical symptoms, serum measures (thyroxine and TRAb), thyroid ultrasound and orbital computed tomography.

V and J are TRBV12-3 or TRBV12-4 and TRBJ2-7, with 7 nucleotides matching TRBD2. The source material was blood. The clonotype was recovered from a woman between 18 and 29 years old with Graves' hyperthyroidism. In nucleotides, the CDR3 is TGTGCCAGCAGTTTAGGGGAGGGGTGGGGCGATCAGTACTTC. Encoded protein: CASSLGEGWGDQYF.